Sequencing of this T cell receptor beta chain was carried out in a study of breast tumors, draining lymph nodes, adjacent tissues. The lymph nodes were axillary draining lymph nodes from breast cancer patients. This clonotype has only one observation. V lost 4 bases and J 7 bases, leaving 22 bases between the germline ends. CDR3 length: 16 amino acids. CDR1 and CDR2 (germline): LNHDA, SQIVND (reference sequence). TCRdb reanalysed the multiplex PCR reads using MiXCR and keeps one entry per CDR3 protein. The sample contains over 250,000 distinct CDR3 sequences, over 25% of which appear only once. The source material was axillary lymph node tissue. The sequence derives from a female donor with breast cancer. Some clones in this sample may be carry-over from other donors' samples. The chain carries TRBV19 and TRBJ1-1, with D unresolved. The DNA of the CDR3 is TGTGCCAGTAGTAACTTCCCGGGTGATCGTCGTAGTGAAGCTTTCTTT. Translated, it gives CASSNFPGDRRSEAFF.